This T cell receptor (beta chain) was captured by sequencing in a study of vaccination and CD4 T cells after COVID-19. Germline V gene sequence: CDR1 MNHEY, CDR2 SVGAGI. The length of the CDR3 is 14 residues. Points on this clonotype: Its specificity is not known. The junction differs from germline at one of its ends, possibly a read error.

The Oncomine TCR Beta short-read assay was applied to DNA of cultured CD4+ T cells. MiXCR, run by TCRdb on the PCR reads, gives a single entry per CDR3 protein. The data show over 8,500 distinct CDR3 sequences, about 75% seen once. Noted treatment: roughly ten-day PBMC culture with coronavirus spike peptide pools or control peptides (ViraFEST assay). Findings of the study overall: Relatively few convalescent patients and no early post-infection timepoints were analyzed.

This clonotype was obtained from a human donor who had recovered from COVID-19. Source material: CD4+ T cells from blood, cultured in vitro. The rearrangement links TRBV6-5 to TRBJ2-5; D gene unclear. The CDR3, as DNA: TGTGCCAGCGGTTACTCGGAACAGAAAGAGACCCAGTACTTC. It yields the protein CASGYSEQKETQYF.